This T cell receptor beta chain is drawn from a study of blood T cell repertoires in COVID-19. As processed by the authors: How many nucleated cells were present was estimated from reference gene primer amplification. The data were produced by immunoSEQ multiplex PCR, yet TCRdb's version contains in-frame clones alone and is incomplete. V and J calls and clone size follow that table, whereas D and trimming were derived from the DNA. The sample carries about 270,000 clones, about 88% recorded once. Trimming took 5 bases from V and 1 from J; bases not matched to a gene: 7. Germline CDR1 is SGHAT and CDR2 is FQNNGV. The CDR3 has 15 amino acids. This clone was counted only a few times. Participants spanned ages roughly 18 to 90 years and resided in roughly 26 US areas. Grouping used clinical history reported by participants in a survey and questionnaire. All recovered Cohort 3 donors got two negative PCRs, got clearance, or saw symptom resolution.

J is TRBJ2-7 and V is TRBV11-2, with 8 bases identical to TRBD1. Sequenced material: PBMCs or T cells enriched from blood (not recorded which). This receptor was taken from a woman in her 50s who had recovered from COVID-19. CDR3 bases: TGTGCCAGCAGCCCCTGGACAGGGACGTCCTACGAGCAGTACTTC. This translates into CASSPWTGTSYEQYF.